This T cell receptor beta chain was retrieved from a study of blood T cells in healthy people across ages. This clonotype was detected a few times. Its specificity is not known. Germline V CDR1 and CDR2: LGHNA, YNFKEQ. The CDR3 extends over 15 amino acids. Between the trimmed V and J ends, which lost 1 base and 3 bases, there was a span of 12 bases. Whole-study results and caveats: With age, beta diversity per million T cells declined roughly linearly, significantly by around 43.

Primed by a sample-barcoded 5' primer and a J-beta primer mix, a second PCR proceeded for 7 to 11 cycles. From the 5' RACE reads, TCRdb called clonotypes with MiXCR, one entry per CDR3 protein. The repertoire holds 1.5 million to 2 million distinct CDR3 sequences, about 49% seen once, with around 2.1% in the top ten. This sequence was found in a woman aged 40 to 50 in good health. The chain carries TRBV4-2 and TRBJ1-2; D not certain. The sequencing sample was made of blood. In DNA, the CDR3 is TGTGCCAGCAGCCAAGTCGATAAGACCTACTATGGCTACACCTTC. Encoded protein: CASSQVDKTYYGYTF.